This T cell receptor beta chain was found in a study of shared clonotypes between healthy human individuals. Study-wide points: Naive subsets usually exceeded memory subsets in estimated richness.

A remark on this clone: Its antigen is still unknown.

V shed 0 bases and J shed 4 bases, with 8 bases lying between them. The CDR3 totals 14 residues. The germline V gene has CDR1 ENHRY and CDR2 SYGVKD. TCRdb's copy holds only in-frame clones and misses some; the assay was immunoSEQ multiplex PCR. The repertoire consists of approximately 1.5 million clones, with around 98% occurring once and the leading ten covering about 0.45%. The sequenced sample was naive CD4+ T cells sorted from blood. Subset denoted: CD45RA+ positively selected. The clonotype originates from a man aged 25-40 years in good health. V gene TRBV10-3 combines with J gene TRBJ2-3; the D gene is possibly TRBD1 (6 bases). The CDR3, as DNA: TGTGCCATCAGTGAGTCGCAGGGGTCAGATACGCAGTATTTT. Encoded protein: CAISESQGSDTQYF.